This TCR beta chain was captured in a study of T-cell reconstitution after alpha-beta-depleted transplantation in children (dated by TCRdb to 2016 to 2017). Background on the whole study: T-cell immune reconstitution after TCRalphabeta/CD19-depleted allogeneic hematopoietic cell transplantation in children was quantitatively tracked in the study by means of TCR repertoire profiling.

This clonotype came up many times. Its antigen is still unknown. No base quality values were provided; no much bigger clone lies one nucleotide off. The library was generated by PCR. Instrument on record: Illumina HiSeq 2500. TCR libraries were prepared with molecular barcoding, using unique molecular identifiers to normalize TCRbeta repertoire quantification. TCRdb redid the processing of the public reads, applying fastp at Q25 and MiXCR, and retained in-frame beta chains. For every CDR3 protein sequence, its rows merge into one entry that carries the most common genes and DNA. The sample profile shows 75,000 to 100,000 distinct CDR3 sequences; more than 7% of them were found once. The top ten clones comprise roughly 6.9% of the sample. The junction shows trimming of 4 bases on V and 7 bases on J, and the gene matches do not reach 13 bases of it. The CDR3 starts with the cysteine, ends with the phenylalanine, and has 15 residues. Only the CDR3 DNA is retained, 45 bases long and in frame from the first base. Per the germline V gene (reference sequence), DFQATT is the CDR1 and SNEGSKA is the CDR2.

The source of this sequence is a human donor who donated a stem cell graft to a child with congenital amegakaryocytic thrombocytopenia. The chain joins TRBV20-1 to TRBJ2-1; a stretch of 7 junction bases matches TRBD2. Material: PBMCs from the stem cell graft donor, obtained from the stem cell graft. In nucleotides, the sequence is TGCAGTGCTAAGACCCGCGGGAGTAGTGGGAATGAGCAGTTCTTC. Translated, this gives CSAKTRGSSGNEQFF.